This T cell receptor beta chain was profiled in a study of blood T cell repertoires in COVID-19 (dated by TCRdb to the early 2020s). Concerning the study at large: Collaborator samples came from the United States, Italy and Spain and covered acute and convalescent phases of COVID-19. The samples were drawn from two sources: the first 160 participants of the ongoing ImmuneRACE study, and 1,254 subjects contributed by 6 global collaborators. The prospective study material was composed of cDNA or gDNA derived from T cells, B-cell-depleted T cells, or PBMCs. The dataset comprised deeply sampled blood TCRbeta repertoires from subjects exposed to, actively infected with, or recovered from COVID-19. A freely available public database, intended as a resource for researchers studying the immune response to SARS-CoV-2, is where the repertoires were released. The sample metadata nearly always contained a de-identified subject ID, COVID-19 status, age in years and sex. Where available, HLA class I and class II types were taken from metadata supplied by the sample provider and were not determined by assay-based typing. General findings and caveats noted by the study authors: The quantity of clinical and demographic metadata differed by source and by participant and was supplied without curation.

Note on this clone: It has no known antigen specificity. Per-base qualities were not stored, and no clone one base away is much larger.

TCRbeta CDR3 regions were amplified from genomic DNA using the immunoSEQ Assay, a bias-controlled multiplex PCR. As for the original processing: Nucleated cell counts per sample were estimated from amplification of reference gene primers within the assay. To quantify the absolute abundance of each unique TCRbeta CDR3 rearrangement, sequence reads were collapsed and filtered. Productive Simpson clonality was computed per sample as the square root of Simpson's diversity index over productive rearrangements. TCRdb retrieved this table from immuneACCESS and kept in-frame rearrangements only. Not all clones are present; in checked studies, unresolved V genes account for under half, and no reason is known for the remainder. V, J and clone size are taken as reported in that table, and D and trimming were inferred from the DNA itself. The sample records more than 300,000 clones, approximately 85% of which are singletons. 1.5% to 2% of the sample is in the top ten clones.

Each collaborating institution followed its own protocols to collect whole blood in K2EDTA tubes. Collaborator samples were shipped for TCRbeta analysis as frozen whole blood, isolated PBMCs, or DNA extracted from either sample type. This TCR derives from a woman between 45 and 60 years old with acute or convalescent COVID-19. Material for sequencing was peripheral blood.

The CDR3 corresponds to CASSQGAILSPLHF. The nucleotides read TGTGCCAGCAGTCAAGGGGCCATCCTTTCACCCCTCCACTTT. In this chain, TRBV27 is recombined with TRBJ1-6; a weak D assignment points to TRBD1 (5 bases agree). Measured from the cysteine to the phenylalanine, the CDR3 is 14 residues long. CDR3 DNA only is kept here, 42 bases in frame from base 1. V loses 5 bases, J loses 9 bases, and the germline ends lie 14 bases apart. CDR1 and CDR2 (MNHEY, SMNVEV) derive from the germline V gene (reference sequence).